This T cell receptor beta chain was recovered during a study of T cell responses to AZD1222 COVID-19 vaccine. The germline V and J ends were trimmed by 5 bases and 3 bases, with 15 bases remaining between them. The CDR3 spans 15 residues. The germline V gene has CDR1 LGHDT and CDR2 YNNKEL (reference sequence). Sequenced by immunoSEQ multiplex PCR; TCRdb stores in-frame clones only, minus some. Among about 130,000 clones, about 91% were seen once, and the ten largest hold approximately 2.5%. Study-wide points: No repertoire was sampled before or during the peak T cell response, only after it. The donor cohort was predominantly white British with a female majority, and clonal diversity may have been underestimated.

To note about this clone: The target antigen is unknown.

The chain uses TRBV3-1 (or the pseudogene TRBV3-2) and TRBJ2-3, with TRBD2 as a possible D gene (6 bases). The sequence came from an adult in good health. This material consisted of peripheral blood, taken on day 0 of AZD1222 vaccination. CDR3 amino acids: CASSSYGRGTDTQYF. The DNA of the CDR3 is TGTGCCAGCAGCTCCTACGGGAGAGGTACAGATACGCAGTATTTT.